This TCR beta chain is drawn from a study of blood T cell repertoires in COVID-19. Data came from immunoSEQ multiplex PCR; TCRdb stores just in-frame clones and leaves some out. The data hold fewer than 300,000 clones, with 80% to 90% observed a single time. J gave up 7 bases and V 0 bases, and 6 bases lay outside the gene matches. The germline CDR1 and CDR2 sequences are KGHSY and FQNENV. The CDR3 runs to 16 residues. Sequenced material: peripheral blood. The chain is built from TRBV16 and TRBJ1-6; 7 nucleotides match TRBD1. The receptor was derived from a woman aged 45 to 65 with acute or convalescent COVID-19. This CDR3 reads CASSQSWTGENSPLHF. CDR3 bases: TGTGCCAGCAGCCAATCGTGGACAGGAGAAAATTCACCCCTCCACTTT. The full variable domain, completed using reference TRBV16 and TRBJ1-6, is GEEVAQTPKHLVRGEGQKAKLYCAPIKGHSYVFWYQQVLKNEFKFLISFQNENVFDETGMPKERFSAKCLPNSPCSLEIQATKLEDSAVYFCASSQSWTGENSPLHFGNGTRLTVT.